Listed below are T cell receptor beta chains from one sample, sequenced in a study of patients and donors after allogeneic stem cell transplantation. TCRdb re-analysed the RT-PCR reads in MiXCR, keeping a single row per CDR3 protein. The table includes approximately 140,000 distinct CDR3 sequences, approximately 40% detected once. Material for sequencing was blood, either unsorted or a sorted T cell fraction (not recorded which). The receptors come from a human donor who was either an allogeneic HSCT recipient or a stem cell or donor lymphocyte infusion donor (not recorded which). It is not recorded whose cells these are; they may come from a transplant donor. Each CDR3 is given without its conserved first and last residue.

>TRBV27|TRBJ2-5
ASRIGGGETQY
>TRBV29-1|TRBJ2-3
SVRTGRGEGNTQY
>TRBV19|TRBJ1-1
ASTDREVTGRGTEAF
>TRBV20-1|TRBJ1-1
SARNRETTEAF
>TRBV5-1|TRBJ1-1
ASSLEAWDTEAF
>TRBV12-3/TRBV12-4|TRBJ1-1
ASSYLGPTGNTEAF
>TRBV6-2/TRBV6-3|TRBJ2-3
ASSYSTLAGSTDTQY
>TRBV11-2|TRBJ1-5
ASSLGGLQPQH
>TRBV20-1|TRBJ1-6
SALHPADSPLH
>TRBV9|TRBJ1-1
ASRPTEAF
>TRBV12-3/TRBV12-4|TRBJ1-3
ASNTQPSGNTIY
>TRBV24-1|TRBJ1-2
ATSGDGYGYT
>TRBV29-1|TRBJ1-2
SVAGAAGYT
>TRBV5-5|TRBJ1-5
ASSVFTDSNQPQH
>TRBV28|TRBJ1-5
ASSLGPQH
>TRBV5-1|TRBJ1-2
ASRNAGATYGYT
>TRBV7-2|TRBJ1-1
ASSLNTGGDNTEAF
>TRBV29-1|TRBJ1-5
SVVAPGQGAGNQPQH
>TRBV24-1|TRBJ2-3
ATAEQGADTQY
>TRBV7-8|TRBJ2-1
ATQPRGGQVEQF
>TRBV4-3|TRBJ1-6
ASSRLGPGVRSSPLH
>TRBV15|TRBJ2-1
ATSRDRNEQF
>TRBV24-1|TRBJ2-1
ATSDCQLLAIL
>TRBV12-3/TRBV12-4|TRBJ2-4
ASSKAGGWNIQY
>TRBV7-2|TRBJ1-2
ASSLRDRTNYGYT
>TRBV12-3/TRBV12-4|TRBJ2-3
ASSFRGGADTQY
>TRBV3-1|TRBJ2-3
ASSRGGGTDTQY